The clone carrying this T cell receptor beta chain was counted between two and nine times. Its antigen is as yet unknown. The record originates from a study of T-cell memory formation after mild COVID-19. Across the study: Largely donor-specific sequence clusters came from two donors. Study findings and constraints: Shrinking CD4+ clones were chiefly CM and EM; CD8+ ones were chiefly EMRA. Clonal second-wave expansions that peaked on day 37 had unconfirmed SARS-CoV-2 specificity.

V lost 4 bases to trimming and J lost 0 bases, with 12 bases between them. Germline V gene lookup returns CDR1 KGHSH and CDR2 LQKENI. The CDR3 has 16 amino acids. Researchers used 5'RACE with constant-segment primers to make TCR alpha and TCR beta cDNA libraries that carry sample barcodes and UMIs. MiXCR was run by TCRdb on the 5' RACE reads, yielding one entry per CDR3 protein. This sample has roughly 130,000 distinct CDR3 sequences, with around 15% found just once. The sample taken for sequencing was PBMCs or a T cell subset sorted from them (not recorded which). The rearrangement joins TRBV18 to TRBJ1-4, with D hard to call. The receptor was derived from a young man who had mild COVID-19 (a few samples of this study predate the infection). Cell type and time point are not known. DNA of the CDR3: TGTGCCAGCTCACAAAATCCCCCAGCAACTAATGAAAAACTGTTTTTT. Protein product: CASSQNPPATNEKLFF.